This T cell receptor beta chain was recovered during a study of CD8 T cells in ankylosing spondylitis. The study's findings and limits: Made up of several highly homologous variants, a TCR beta motif appeared characteristic of ankylosing spondylitis blood. Disease-associated clones were reportedly significantly overrepresented in matched ankylosing spondylitis synovial fluid. Clones linked to the disease showed a CD8+ phenotype. They occurred at relatively low frequencies in peripheral blood. In the blood and synovial fluid of reactive arthritis, some motif variants had been previously reported.

Quantitative 5'-RACE with molecular barcodes was used to make the TCR beta libraries. TCRdb fed the 5' RACE reads into MiXCR, producing one record per CDR3 protein. The sample includes some 100,000 distinct CDR3 sequences, roughly 8.8% of them seen just once. Notes on this clonotype: The antigen remains undetermined.

The specimen was blood, either unsorted or a sorted T cell fraction (not recorded which). This TCR came from a male donor with ankylosing spondylitis.

The CDR3 reads CAISETGTAFF. CDR3 nucleotide sequence: TGTGCCATCAGTGAGACAGGGACAGCTTTCTTT. The chain joins TRBV10-3 to TRBJ1-1; D is possibly TRBD1 (6 bases). The CDR3 length is 11 residues. The germline gives CDR1 ENHRY, CDR2 SYGVKD. V lost 2 bases to trimming and J lost 10 bases, with 8 bases between them.